This T cell receptor (beta chain) was profiled in a study of blood T cell repertoires in COVID-19. Across the study: PBMCs, B-cell-depleted T cells, or T cells provided the cDNA or gDNA that made up the material.

Participant age was about 18 to 95 years, and participants resided in around 24 US areas. Original analysis: For nucleated cells, counts were estimated from reference gene primer amplification. Measured with immunoSEQ multiplex PCR; TCRdb has only the in-frame clones, and not every one. Clone size and V and J calls were adopted from that table, with D and trimming inferred from the DNA. Of about 270,000 clones in the sample, 70% to 90% were seen once. The germline CDR1 and CDR2 sequences are MDHEN and SYDVKM. The CDR3 length is 14 residues. Trimming removed 5 bases at V and 4 bases at J, with 12 bases between.

Sequenced: PBMCs or T cells enriched from blood (not recorded which). The J gene is TRBJ2-1, the V gene TRBV28; D perhaps matches TRBD2 (6 bases). This TCR was sampled from a woman in her 30s with acute COVID-19. The CDR3 DNA reads as TGTGCCAGCAGTCAGCGAGGGACTTACAATGAGCAGTTCTTC. Its translation is CASSQRGTYNEQFF.